Following are 23 T cell receptor beta chains from one sample sequenced in a study of blood T cell repertoires in COVID-19. Generated by immunoSEQ multiplex PCR, the TCRdb table keeps only in-frame clones and is missing some. The sample includes about 260,000 clones, more than 70% seen only once; the top ten take under 2.5%. The sequencing sample was made of peripheral blood. Every receptor here comes from a woman aged 45-65 years with acute or convalescent COVID-19.

J is TRBJ1-5 and V is TRBV28, with TRBD1 identical over 10 bases. The CDR3 spans 16 residues. CDR1 and CDR2 (germline): MDHEN, SYDVKM. Losses at the gene ends were 5 bases for V and 6 bases for J; bases not matched to a gene: 10. This CDR3 is CASSPSGQGVGQPQHF. CDR3 nucleotide sequence: TGTGCCAGCAGTCCGAGTGGACAGGGGGTGGGTCAGCCCCAGCATTTT. The full variable domain, completed using reference TRBV28 and TRBJ1-5, is DVKVTQSSRYLVKRTGEKVFLECVQDMDHENMFWYRQDPGLGLRLIYFSYDVKMKEKGDIPEGYSVSREKKERFSLILESASTNQTSMYLCASSPSGQGVGQPQHFGDGTRLSIL.

V and J are TRBV27 and TRBJ2-1; 12 nucleotides line up with TRBD2. V shed 5 bases and J 7 bases; nucleotides not matched to a gene: 6. Germline CDR1 MNHEY, CDR2 SMNVEV (reference sequence). The CDR3 runs 15 residues. DNA for the CDR3: TGTGCCAGCAGTCTAGGACTAGCGGGACGGAATGAGCAGTTCTTC. This codes for CASSLGLAGRNEQFF.

V gene TRBV7-8 combines with J gene TRBJ2-7, with 10 bases matching TRBD2. Germline CDR1 reads SGHVS; CDR2 reads FQNEAQ. Trimming cost V 3 bases and J 0 bases; bases outside gene matches: 2. The CDR3 runs 15 residues. The CDR3 sequence is CASSFLAGGSYEQYF. The CDR3 nucleotides are TGTGCCAGCAGCTTCTTAGCGGGAGGCTCCTACGAGCAGTACTTC.

The V and J genes are TRBV11-3 and TRBJ2-7, with D unclear. This CDR3 region has 13 residues. Trimming took 3 bases from V and 0 from J, leaving 6 bases between them. Germline V gene lookup returns CDR1 SGHNT and CDR2 YENEEA. This chain's CDR3 is CASSLSSSYEQYF. Written as DNA, the CDR3 is TGTGCCAGCAGCTTGAGTAGCTCCTACGAGCAGTACTTC. Full variable domain (remainder filled in from reference TRBV11-3 and TRBJ2-7): EAGVVQSPRYKIIEKKQPVAFWCNPISGHNTLYWYLQNLGQGPELLIRYENEEAVDDSQLPKDRFSAERLKGVDSTLKIQPAELGDSAVYLCASSLSSSYEQYFGPGTRLTVT.

The chain is built from TRBV6-5 and TRBJ1-5, with D perhaps matching TRBD1 (5 bases). Trimming shortened V by 6 bases and J by 3 bases, and 12 bases separated the two germline ends. The CDR3 is 14 amino acids. The V gene's germline CDR1 is MNHEY and CDR2 SVGAGI. CDR3 amino acids: CASRIRAHNQPQHF. CDR3 coding DNA: TGTGCCAGCAGGATCAGGGCACACAATCAGCCCCAGCATTTT.

V is TRBV7-3 and J is TRBJ1-1; TRBD1 matches 7 bases. The CDR3 covers 14 residues. Germline CDR1 SGHTA, CDR2 FQGTGA. The ends lost 4 bases at V and 0 bases at J; junction bases unmatched: 2. CDR3 in amino acids: CASSSTGVNTEAFF. CDR3 nucleotides: TGTGCCAGCAGCTCTACAGGGGTGAACACTGAAGCTTTCTTT.

This clone was recorded once. CDR3 bases: TGTGCCAGCAGTCCTCCCCCGCCGGTTGATACGCAGTATTTT. Translated, it gives CASSPPPPVDTQYF. J is TRBJ2-3 and V is TRBV28; D is ambiguous. V was shortened by 5 bases and J by 6 bases, with 15 bases between the two germline ends. CDR1 and CDR2 from the germline V gene are MDHEN and SYDVKM. CDR3 length: 14 amino acids.

The DNA of the CDR3 is TGTGCCAGCAGCCGGGGGGGGGCAGGCTCCTACAATGAGCAGTTCTTC. Protein: CASSRGGAGSYNEQFF. The chain is built from TRBV5-4 and TRBJ2-1, with TRBD2 identical over 8 bases. CDR1 and CDR2 from the germline V gene are SGHNT and YYREEE (reference sequence). V gave up 4 bases and J gave up 0 bases; unmatched junction bases: 6. CDR3 length equals 16 residues.

This chain uses TRBV10-2 with TRBJ1-2; 8 nucleotides line up with TRBD1. Germline values: CDR1 WSHSY, CDR2 SAAADI. J lost 5 bases, V lost 6 bases, and 5 bases had no gene match. The CDR3 extends over 13 amino acids. The CDR3 region is CASSPGTGYGYTF. The CDR3 DNA reads as TGCGCCAGCAGCCCCGGGACAGGATATGGCTACACCTTC.

This chain joins TRBV27 and TRBJ2-7; D is perhaps TRBD1 (6 bases). Looked up from germline, CDR1 is MNHEY and CDR2 is SMNVEV (reference sequence). The V end was cut by 3 bases, the J end by 3 bases, with 18 bases between. This CDR3 contains 16 residues. Here the CDR3 reads CASSFSQGPLLYEQYF. The CDR3 bases are TGTGCCAGCAGTTTCTCACAGGGTCCCCTACTCTACGAGCAGTACTTC.

With regard to this clone: A much larger clone sits a single nucleotide away, making a read error possible. This chain joins TRBV27 and TRBJ1-2; 8 bases agree with TRBD1. After removal of 4 bases from V and 4 bases from J, the junction contained 2 bases not matched to a gene. The CDR3 has 13 residues. CDR1 is MNHEY, CDR2 SMNVEV, per germline (reference sequence). The chain's CDR3 is CASSSGQGYGYTF. The CDR3 DNA reads as TGTGCCAGCAGTTCCGGACAGGGCTATGGCTACACCTTC.

This sequence joins TRBV27 and TRBJ1-2; 8 bases align to TRBD1. The CDR3 runs 14 residues. Germline trimming cut 5 bases from V and 4 bases from J; bases unmatched to any gene: 6. Germline loops: CDR1 MNHEY, CDR2 SMNVEV (reference sequence). CDR3 in DNA: TGTGCCAGCAGTCCCGACAGGGGAGGCTATGGCTACACCTTC. Amino acids: CASSPDRGGYGYTF.

This clone was found a few times. This chain uses TRBV7-2 with TRBJ1-1; possible D gene TRBD1, 6 bases. The CDR3 consists of 14 residues. CDR1 is SGHTA and CDR2 is FQGNSA in the germline V gene. With 5 bases removed from V and 5 bases from J, the gap between germline ends came to 15 bases. Written as DNA, the CDR3 is TGTGCCAGCAGCCCAACAGGGTTTGGAACTGAAGCTTTCTTT. It translates to CASSPTGFGTEAFF.

The V gene is TRBV5-6, the J gene TRBJ2-3, with TRBD1 identical over 12 bases. Germline CDR1 and CDR2: SGHDT and YYEEEE. The CDR3 loop spans 14 amino acids. V lost 5 bases to trimming and J lost 5 bases; unmatched junction nucleotides: 3. CDR3 region: CASSWDRGRDTQYF. The CDR3, as DNA: TGTGCCAGCAGTTGGGACAGGGGGCGAGATACGCAGTATTTT.

The rearrangement uses TRBV28 and TRBJ1-5; 9 bases are shared with TRBD1. V shed 4 bases and J 4 bases; nucleotides not matched to a gene: 11. The CDR3 sequence is 17 residues long. Germline lookup yields CDR1 MDHEN and CDR2 SYDVKM. CDR3 amino acids: CASSSWTGEGANQPQHF. The CDR3 DNA reads TGTGCCAGCAGTTCATGGACAGGGGAGGGGGCTAATCAGCCCCAGCATTTT.

The genes are TRBV5-6 and TRBJ2-5; 10 bases line up with TRBD2. J lost 4 bases, V lost 6 bases, and 9 bases had no gene match. Germline V gene sequence: CDR1 SGHDT, CDR2 YYEEEE. This CDR3 contains 15 residues. The DNA of the CDR3 is TGTGCCAGCACCCCAAGCGGGAGGGCTCGAGAGACCCAGTACTTC. It yields the protein CASTPSGRARETQYF.

This rearrangement joins TRBV5-4 to TRBJ2-7; D is uncertain. Germline-derived CDR1 and CDR2 are SGHNT and YYREEE (reference sequence). The CDR3 runs to 12 residues. Deletions cut 1 base from V and 2 bases from J, with 4 bases between. In nucleotides, the CDR3 is TGTGCCAGCAGCTTGAGCCCCTACGAGCAGTACTTC. The encoded protein is CASSLSPYEQYF. The variable domain in full, with the rest retrieved from reference TRBV5-4 and TRBJ2-7, is ETGVTQSPTHLIKTRGQQVTLRCSSQSGHNTVSWYQQALGQGPQFIFQYYREEENGRGNFPPRFSGLQFPNYSSELNVNALELDDSALYLCASSLSPYEQYFGPGTRLTVT.

The chain has TRBV4-3 and TRBJ2-7; D may be TRBD1 (6 bases). With 4 bases removed from V and 0 bases from J, the gap between germline ends came to 13 bases. Germline-derived CDR1 and CDR2 are LGHNA and YSLEER. The CDR3 loop spans 15 amino acids. CDR3 nucleotides: TGCGCCAGCAGCCCCGGGACACGGAGCTCCTACGAGCAGTACTTC. It is translated as CASSPGTRSSYEQYF.

This clone was seen a few times. The chain carries TRBV28 and TRBJ2-7; TRBD2 aligns across 10 bases. The CDR3 totals 15 residues. Trimming cost V 6 bases and J 3 bases; bases outside gene matches: 8. Germline-derived CDR1 and CDR2 are MDHEN and SYDVKM. CDR3 in amino acids: CASSRGGLARYEQYF. The CDR3, as DNA: TGTGCCAGCAGCCGAGGGGGACTAGCGCGCTACGAGCAGTACTTC.

V and J are TRBV7-2 and TRBJ2-5, with D possibly TRBD2 on 6 matching bases. V was cut by 3 bases and J by 1 base, with 12 bases left in between. The CDR3 totals 15 residues. The germline V gene has CDR1 SGHTA and CDR2 FQGNSA. The CDR3 bases are TGTGCCAGCAGCTTCCTTCTCGGGAGCCAAGAGACCCAGTACTTC. Translation gives CASSFLLGSQETQYF. Full variable domain (missing parts from reference TRBV7-2 and TRBJ2-5): GAGVSQSPSNKVTEKGKDVELRCDPISGHTALYWYRQSLGQGLEFLIYFQGNSAPDKSGLPSDRFSAERTGGSVSTLTIQRTQQEDSAVYLCASSFLLGSQETQYFGPGTRLLVL.

This clone was seen only a few times. V is TRBV5-5 and J is TRBJ1-1, with 9 nucleotides matching TRBD1. Looked up from germline, CDR1 is SGHKS and CDR2 is YYEKEE (reference sequence). The V and J ends lost 2 bases and 3 bases, in that order; junction bases with no gene match: 2. The CDR3 is 14 residues long. The CDR3 DNA reads TGTGCCAGCAGCTTACAGGGGGCCCACACTGAAGCTTTCTTT. Amino acids: CASSLQGAHTEAFF.

The CDR3 loop is CASSPERQSSSYEQYF. The CDR3 nucleotides read TGTGCCAGCAGCCCAGAGCGGCAATCGAGCTCCTACGAGCAGTACTTC. The rearrangement links TRBV7-9 to TRBJ2-7, with a possible D match to TRBD2 (5 bases). V was pared by 5 bases and J by 0 bases, with 17 bases between. Germline lookup yields CDR1 SEHNR and CDR2 FQNEAQ (reference sequence). This CDR3 contains 16 residues.

This sequence joins TRBV2 and TRBJ1-5, with D perhaps matching TRBD1 (6 bases). The CDR3 is 15 amino acids. Trimming stripped 5 bases from V and 0 bases from J, with 11 bases between. Germline CDR1 is SNHLY and CDR2 is FYNNEI. This CDR3 reads CASSSGQYSNQPQHF. The CDR3 coding sequence is TGTGCCAGCAGTTCCGGACAGTATAGCAATCAGCCCCAGCATTTT.